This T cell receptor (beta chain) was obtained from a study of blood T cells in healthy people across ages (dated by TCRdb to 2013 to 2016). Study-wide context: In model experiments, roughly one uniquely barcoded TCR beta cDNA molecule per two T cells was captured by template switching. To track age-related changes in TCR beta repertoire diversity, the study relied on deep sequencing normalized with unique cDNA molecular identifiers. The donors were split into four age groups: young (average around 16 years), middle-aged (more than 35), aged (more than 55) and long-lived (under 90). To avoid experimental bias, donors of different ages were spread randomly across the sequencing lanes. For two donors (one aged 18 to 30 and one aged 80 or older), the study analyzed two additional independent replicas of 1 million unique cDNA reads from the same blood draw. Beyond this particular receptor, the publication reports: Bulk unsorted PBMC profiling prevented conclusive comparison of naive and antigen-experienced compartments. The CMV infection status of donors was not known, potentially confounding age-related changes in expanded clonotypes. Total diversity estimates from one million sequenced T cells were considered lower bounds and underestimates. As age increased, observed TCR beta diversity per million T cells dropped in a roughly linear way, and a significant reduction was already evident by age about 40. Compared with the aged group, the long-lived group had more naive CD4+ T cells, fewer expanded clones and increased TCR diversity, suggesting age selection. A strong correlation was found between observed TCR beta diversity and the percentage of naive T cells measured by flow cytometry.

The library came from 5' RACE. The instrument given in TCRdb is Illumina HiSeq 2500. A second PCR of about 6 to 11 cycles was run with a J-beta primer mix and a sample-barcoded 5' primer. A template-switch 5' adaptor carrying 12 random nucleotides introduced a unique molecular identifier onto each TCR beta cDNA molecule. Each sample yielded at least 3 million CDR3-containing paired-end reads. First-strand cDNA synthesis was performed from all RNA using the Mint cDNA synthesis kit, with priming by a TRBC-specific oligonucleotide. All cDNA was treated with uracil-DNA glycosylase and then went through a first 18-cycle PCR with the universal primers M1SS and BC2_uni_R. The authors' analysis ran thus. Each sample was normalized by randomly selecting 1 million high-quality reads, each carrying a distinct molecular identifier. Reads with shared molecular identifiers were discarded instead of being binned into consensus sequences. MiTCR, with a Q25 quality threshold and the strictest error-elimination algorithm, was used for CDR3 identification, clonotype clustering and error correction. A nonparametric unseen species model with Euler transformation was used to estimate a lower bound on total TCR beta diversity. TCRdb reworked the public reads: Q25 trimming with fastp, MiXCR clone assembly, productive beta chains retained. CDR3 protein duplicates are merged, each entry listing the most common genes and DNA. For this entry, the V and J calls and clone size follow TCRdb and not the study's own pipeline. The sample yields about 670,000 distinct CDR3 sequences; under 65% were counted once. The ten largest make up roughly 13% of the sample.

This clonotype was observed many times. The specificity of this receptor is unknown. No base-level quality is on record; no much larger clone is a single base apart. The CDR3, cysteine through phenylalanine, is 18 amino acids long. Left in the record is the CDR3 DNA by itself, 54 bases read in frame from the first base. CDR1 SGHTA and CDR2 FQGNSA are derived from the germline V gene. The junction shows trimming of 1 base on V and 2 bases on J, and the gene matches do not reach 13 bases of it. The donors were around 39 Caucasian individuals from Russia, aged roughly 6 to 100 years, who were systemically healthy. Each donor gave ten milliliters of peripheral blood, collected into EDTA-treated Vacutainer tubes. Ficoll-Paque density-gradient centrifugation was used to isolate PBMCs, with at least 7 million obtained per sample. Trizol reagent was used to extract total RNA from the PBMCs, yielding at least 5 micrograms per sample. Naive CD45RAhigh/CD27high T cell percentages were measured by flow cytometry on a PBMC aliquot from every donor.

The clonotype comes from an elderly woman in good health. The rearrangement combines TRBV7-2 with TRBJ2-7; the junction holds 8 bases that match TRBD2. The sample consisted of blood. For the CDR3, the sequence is CASSLVVASGPLTYEQYF. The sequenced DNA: TGTGCCAGCAGCTTAGTGGTAGCTAGCGGGCCCCTCACCTACGAGCAGTACTTC.